Sequencing of this TCR beta chain was carried out in a study of control samples from healthy donors and cancer patients. Sequenced by immunoSEQ multiplex PCR; TCRdb stores in-frame clones only, minus some. The sample includes roughly 64,000 clones, less than 95% of them seen just once. The CDR3 totals 14 residues. The germline V gene has CDR1 SGHRS and CDR2 YFSETQ. V lost 1 base to trimming and J lost 3 bases, with 10 bases between them. V usage is TRBV5-1 and J usage is TRBJ1-1; possible D gene TRBD1, 6 bases. Specimen: PBMCs. The receptor's source is a woman in her 50s with colorectal cancer. This CDR3 is CASSLFGGDTEAFF. CDR3 nucleotides: TGCGCCAGCAGCTTGTTTGGGGGCGACACTGAAGCTTTCTTT.